This TCR beta chain was documented in a study of chemoradiotherapy in HPV16-positive cancers. Germline loops: CDR1 GTSNPN, CDR2 SVGIG (reference sequence). This CDR3 has 12 amino acids. Details on this clone: The antigen remains undetermined. The junction departs from germline at one end; a sequencing error may be responsible.

Using immunoSEQ multiplex PCR, the repertoire was profiled, and TCRdb retains in-frame clones only, with some absent. The data hold about 68,000 clones, with about nine tenths observed a single time. Study-level findings and limits: Candidate HPV-specific clones and E7-related TCR motifs grew in tumor during treatment.

The sample in question was blood, obtained from a patient who underwent chemoradiotherapy. This clonotype was obtained from a human donor with HPV-associated anogenital cancer. The chain recombines TRBV30 with TRBJ1-2, with TRBD1 as a possible D gene (6 bases). The CDR3 is CAWSFQTGGYFF. CDR3 DNA: TGTGCCTGGAGTTTCCAGACAGGAGGGTACTTCTTC.